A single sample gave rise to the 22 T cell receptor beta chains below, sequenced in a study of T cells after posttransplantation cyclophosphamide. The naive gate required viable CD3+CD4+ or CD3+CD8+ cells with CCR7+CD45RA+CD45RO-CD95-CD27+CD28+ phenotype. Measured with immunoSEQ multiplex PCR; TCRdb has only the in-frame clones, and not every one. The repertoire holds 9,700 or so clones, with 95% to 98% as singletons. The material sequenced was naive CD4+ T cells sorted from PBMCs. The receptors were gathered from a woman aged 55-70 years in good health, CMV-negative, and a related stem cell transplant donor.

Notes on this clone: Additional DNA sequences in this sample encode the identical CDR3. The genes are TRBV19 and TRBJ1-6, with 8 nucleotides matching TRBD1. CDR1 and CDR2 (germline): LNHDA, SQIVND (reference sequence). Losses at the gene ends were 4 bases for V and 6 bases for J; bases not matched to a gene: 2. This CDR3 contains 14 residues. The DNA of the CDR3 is TGTGCCAGTAGTAAACAGGGGGTTAATTCACCCCTCCACTTT. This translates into CASSKQGVNSPLHF.

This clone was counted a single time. CDR3 in amino acids: CASSLGAGPGYTF. CDR3 bases: TGTGCCAGCAGTTTAGGGGCGGGGCCCGGCTACACCTTC. The V and J genes are TRBV27 and TRBJ1-2; D is perhaps TRBD1 (5 bases). The CDR3 loop spans 13 amino acids. Trimming cost V 2 bases and J 8 bases, with 12 bases left between them. Germline CDR1 and CDR2: MNHEY and SMNVEV (reference sequence).

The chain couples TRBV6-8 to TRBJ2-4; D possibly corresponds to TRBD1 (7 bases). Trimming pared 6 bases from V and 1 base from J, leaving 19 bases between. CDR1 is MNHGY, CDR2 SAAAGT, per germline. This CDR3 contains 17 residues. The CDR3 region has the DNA TGTGCCAGCAGGGGGGCCCCGACAGGGAGGGCCAAAAACATTCAGTACTTC. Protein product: CASRGAPTGRAKNIQYF.

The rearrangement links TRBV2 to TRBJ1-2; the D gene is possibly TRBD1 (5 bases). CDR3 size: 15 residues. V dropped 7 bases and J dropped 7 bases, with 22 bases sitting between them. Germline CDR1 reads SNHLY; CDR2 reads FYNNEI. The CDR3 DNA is TGTGCCAGCACTACCCTGGGGGGAAGCCCCTCTGGCTACACCTTC. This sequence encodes CASTTLGGSPSGYTF.

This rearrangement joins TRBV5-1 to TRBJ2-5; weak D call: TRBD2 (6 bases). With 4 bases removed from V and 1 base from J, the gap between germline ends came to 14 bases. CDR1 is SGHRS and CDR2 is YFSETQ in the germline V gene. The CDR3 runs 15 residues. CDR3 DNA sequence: TGCGCCAGCAGCGTGGACGGGACTCTCCAAGAGACCCAGTACTTC. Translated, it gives CASSVDGTLQETQYF.

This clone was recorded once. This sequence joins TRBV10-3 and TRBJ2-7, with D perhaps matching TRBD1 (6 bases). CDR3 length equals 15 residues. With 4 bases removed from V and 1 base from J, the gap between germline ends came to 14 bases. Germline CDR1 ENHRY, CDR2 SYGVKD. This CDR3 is CAISGQAGVSYEQYF. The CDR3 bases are TGTGCCATCAGTGGACAGGCAGGCGTTTCCTACGAGCAGTACTTC.

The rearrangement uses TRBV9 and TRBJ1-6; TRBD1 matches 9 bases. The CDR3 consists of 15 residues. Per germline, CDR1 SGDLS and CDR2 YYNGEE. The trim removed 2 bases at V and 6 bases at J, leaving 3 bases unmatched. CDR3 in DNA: TGTGCCAGCAGCGTTCGGGACAGGGTTAATTCACCCCTCCACTTT. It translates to CASSVRDRVNSPLHF.

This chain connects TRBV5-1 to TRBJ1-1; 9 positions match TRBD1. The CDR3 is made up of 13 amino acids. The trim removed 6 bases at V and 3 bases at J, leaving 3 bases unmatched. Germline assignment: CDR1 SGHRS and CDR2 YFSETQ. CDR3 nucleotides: TGCGCCAGCACACAGGGGGCTGACACTGAAGCTTTCTTT. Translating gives CASTQGADTEAFF.

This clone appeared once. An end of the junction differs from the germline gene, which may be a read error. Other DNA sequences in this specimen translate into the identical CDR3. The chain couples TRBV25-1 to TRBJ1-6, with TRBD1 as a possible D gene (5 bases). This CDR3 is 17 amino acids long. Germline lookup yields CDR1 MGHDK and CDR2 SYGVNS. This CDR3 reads CASSEIGRGTHNSPLHF. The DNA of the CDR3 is TGTGCCAGCAGTGAAATCGGTAGGGGTACACATAATTCCCCCCTCCACTTT.

The CDR3 region is CASSEQGSGANVLTF. The CDR3 DNA sequence: TGTGCCAGCAGTGAACAGGGCTCTGGGGCCAACGTCCTGACTTTC. This chain links TRBV2 with TRBJ2-6; the D gene is possibly TRBD1 (5 bases). CDR1 is SNHLY and CDR2 is FYNNEI in the germline V gene. V shed 2 bases and J shed 0 bases, with 5 bases lying between them. This CDR3 comprises 15 residues. The whole variable domain, filled in from reference TRBV2 and TRBJ2-6, reads EPEVTQTPSHQVTQMGQEVILRCVPISNHLYFYWYRQILGQKVEFLVSFYNNEISEKSEIFDDQFSVERPDGSNFTLKIRSTKLEDSAMYFCASSEQGSGANVLTFGAGSRLTVL.

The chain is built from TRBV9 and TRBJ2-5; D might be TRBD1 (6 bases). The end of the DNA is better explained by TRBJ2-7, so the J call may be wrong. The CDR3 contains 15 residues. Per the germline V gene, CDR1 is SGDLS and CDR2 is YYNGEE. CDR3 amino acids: CASSVAGQPSYEQYF. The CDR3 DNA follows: TGTGCCAGCAGCGTGGCTGGACAGCCCTCCTACGAGCAGTACTTC.

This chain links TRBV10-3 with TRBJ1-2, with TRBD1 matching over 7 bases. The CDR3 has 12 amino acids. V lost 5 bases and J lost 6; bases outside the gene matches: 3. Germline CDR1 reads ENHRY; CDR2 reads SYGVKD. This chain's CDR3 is CAISRQGNGYTF. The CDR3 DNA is TGTGCCATCAGTCGACAGGGAAATGGCTACACCTTC.

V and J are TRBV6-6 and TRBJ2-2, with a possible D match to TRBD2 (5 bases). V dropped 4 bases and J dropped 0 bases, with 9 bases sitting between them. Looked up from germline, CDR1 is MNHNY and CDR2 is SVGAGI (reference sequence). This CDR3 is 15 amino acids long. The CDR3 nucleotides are TGTGCCAGCAGTTCTACGGGGTCGAACACCGGGGAGCTGTTTTTT. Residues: CASSSTGSNTGELFF.

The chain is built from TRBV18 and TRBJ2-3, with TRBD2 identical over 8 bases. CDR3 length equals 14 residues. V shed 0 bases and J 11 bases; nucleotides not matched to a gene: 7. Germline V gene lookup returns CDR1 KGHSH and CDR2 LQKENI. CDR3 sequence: CASSPPGAGEVQYF. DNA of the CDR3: TGTGCCAGCTCACCACCGGGAGCGGGGGAGGTGCAGTATTTT.

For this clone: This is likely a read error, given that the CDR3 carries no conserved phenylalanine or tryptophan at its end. Written as DNA, the CDR3 is TGTGCCAGCCGCCGGACAGGGAGGCCCTACGAGCAGTACCTC. Translating it yields CASRRTGRPYEQYL. The chain is built from TRBV7-2 and TRBJ2-7; 8 bases map to TRBD1. Germline lookup yields CDR1 SGHTA and CDR2 FQGNSA. With 8 bases clipped from V and 2 bases from J, the junction kept 8 bases outside the gene matches. CDR3 length: 14 amino acids.

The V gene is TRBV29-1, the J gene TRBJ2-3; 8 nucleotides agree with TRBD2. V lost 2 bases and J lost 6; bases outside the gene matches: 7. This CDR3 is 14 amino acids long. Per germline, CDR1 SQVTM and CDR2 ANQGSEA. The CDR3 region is CSVENSGGADTQYF. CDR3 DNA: TGCAGCGTTGAAAATTCCGGGGGGGCGGATACGCAGTATTTT.

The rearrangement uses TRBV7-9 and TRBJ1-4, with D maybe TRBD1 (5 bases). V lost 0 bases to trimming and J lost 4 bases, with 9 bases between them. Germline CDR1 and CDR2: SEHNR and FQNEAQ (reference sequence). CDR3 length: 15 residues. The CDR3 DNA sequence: TGTGCCAGCAGCTTAGCGGCGGGACTTAATGAAAAACTGTTTTTT. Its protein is CASSLAAGLNEKLFF.

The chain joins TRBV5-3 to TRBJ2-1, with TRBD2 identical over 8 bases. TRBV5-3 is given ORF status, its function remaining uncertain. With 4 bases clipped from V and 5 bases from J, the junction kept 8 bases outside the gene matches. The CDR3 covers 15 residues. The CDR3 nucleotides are TGTGCCAGAAGCGAGTCGGGGGGGGGTAACAATGAGCAGTTCTTC. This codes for CARSESGGGNNEQFF.

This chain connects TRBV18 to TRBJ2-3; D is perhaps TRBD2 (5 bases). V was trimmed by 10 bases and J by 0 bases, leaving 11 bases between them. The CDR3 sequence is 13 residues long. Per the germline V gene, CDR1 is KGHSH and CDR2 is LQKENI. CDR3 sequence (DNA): TGTGCCACCCTACCGGGGAGCACAGATACGCAGTATTTT. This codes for CATLPGSTDTQYF.

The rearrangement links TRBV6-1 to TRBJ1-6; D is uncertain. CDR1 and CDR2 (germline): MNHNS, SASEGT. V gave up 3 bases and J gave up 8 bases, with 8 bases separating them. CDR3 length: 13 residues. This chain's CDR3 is CASSDGLDSPLHF. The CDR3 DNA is TGTGCCAGCAGTGACGGACTTGATTCACCCCTCCACTTT.

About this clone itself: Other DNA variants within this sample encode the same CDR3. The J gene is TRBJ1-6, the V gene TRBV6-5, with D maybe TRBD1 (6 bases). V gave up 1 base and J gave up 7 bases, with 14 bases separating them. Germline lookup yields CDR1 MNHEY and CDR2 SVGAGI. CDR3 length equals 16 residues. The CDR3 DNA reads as TGTGCCAGCAGTTACTTTCAGGGGACCAAAAATTCACCCCTCCACTTT. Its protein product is CASSYFQGTKNSPLHF.

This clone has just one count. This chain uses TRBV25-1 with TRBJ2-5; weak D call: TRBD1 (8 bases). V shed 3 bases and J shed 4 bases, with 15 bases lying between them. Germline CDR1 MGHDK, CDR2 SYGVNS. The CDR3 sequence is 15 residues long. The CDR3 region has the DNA TGTGCCAGCAGTGATGGACAGGGAGGGCGAGAGACCCAGTACTTC. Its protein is CASSDGQGGRETQYF.